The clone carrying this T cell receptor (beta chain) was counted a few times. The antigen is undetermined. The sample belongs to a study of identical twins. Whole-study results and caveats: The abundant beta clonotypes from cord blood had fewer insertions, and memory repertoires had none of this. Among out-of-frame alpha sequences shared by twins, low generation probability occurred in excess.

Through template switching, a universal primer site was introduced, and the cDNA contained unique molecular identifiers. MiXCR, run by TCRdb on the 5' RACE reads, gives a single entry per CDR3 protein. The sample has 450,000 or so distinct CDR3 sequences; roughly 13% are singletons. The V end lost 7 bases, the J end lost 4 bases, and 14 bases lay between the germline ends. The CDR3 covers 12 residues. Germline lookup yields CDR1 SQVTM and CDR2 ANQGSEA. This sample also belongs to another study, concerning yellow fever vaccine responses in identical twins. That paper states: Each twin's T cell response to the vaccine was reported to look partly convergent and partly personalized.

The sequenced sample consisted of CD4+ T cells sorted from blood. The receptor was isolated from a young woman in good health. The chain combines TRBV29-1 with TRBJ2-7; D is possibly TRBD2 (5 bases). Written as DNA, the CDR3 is TGCAGCGGCATAGACTACTCGTACGAGCAGTACTTC. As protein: CSGIDYSYEQYF.